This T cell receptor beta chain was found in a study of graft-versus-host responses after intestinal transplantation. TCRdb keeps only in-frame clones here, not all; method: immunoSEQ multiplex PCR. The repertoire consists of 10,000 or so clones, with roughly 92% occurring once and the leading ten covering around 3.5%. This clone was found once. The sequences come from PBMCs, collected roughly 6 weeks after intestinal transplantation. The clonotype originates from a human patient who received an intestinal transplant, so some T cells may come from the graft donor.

The CDR3 sequence is CASSLAQVQETQYF. CDR3 DNA sequence: TGTGCCAGCAGCTTGGCGCAGGTTCAAGAGACCCAGTACTTC. The rearrangement uses TRBV5-4 and TRBJ2-5, with D hard to call. V shed 0 bases and J shed 2 bases, with 8 bases lying between them. The V gene's germline CDR1 is SGHNT and CDR2 YYREEE (reference sequence). CDR3 size: 14 residues.